This T cell receptor (beta chain) was identified during a study of shared clonotypes between healthy human individuals. In the study overall: Each donor's CD8 memory used one plate, CD8 naive two, each CD4 subset three.

V lost 0 bases to trimming and J lost 2 bases, with 14 bases between them. The CDR3 loop spans 16 amino acids. Germline loops: CDR1 MNHEY, CDR2 SVGAGI. Sequencing used immunoSEQ multiplex PCR; TCRdb keeps in-frame clones, though not all of them. The sample has more than 2 million clones, 93% seen once. Naive-designated CD8 cells lacked CD45RO, were positively enriched for CCR7, and omitted terminally differentiated effector memory CD45RA+ cells. This TCR came from a man in his late teens or twenties in good health. Some clones in this sample may be carry-over from other donors' samples. Sequenced input: naive CD8+ T cells from PBMCs. V gene TRBV6-5 combines with J gene TRBJ2-7; a possible D gene is TRBD2 (5 bases). CDR3 residues: CASSYSSWRAAYEQYF. CDR3 sequence (DNA): TGTGCCAGCAGTTACTCGTCTTGGCGGGCCGCCTACGAGCAGTACTTC.